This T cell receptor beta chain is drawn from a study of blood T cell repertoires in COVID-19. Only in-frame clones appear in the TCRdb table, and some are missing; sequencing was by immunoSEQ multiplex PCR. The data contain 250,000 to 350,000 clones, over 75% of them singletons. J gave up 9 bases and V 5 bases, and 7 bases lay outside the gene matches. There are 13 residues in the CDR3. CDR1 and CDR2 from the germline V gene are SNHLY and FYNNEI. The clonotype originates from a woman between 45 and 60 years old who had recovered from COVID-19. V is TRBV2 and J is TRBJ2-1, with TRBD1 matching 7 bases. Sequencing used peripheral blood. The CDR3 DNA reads TGTGCCAGCAGTCGACAGGGCCAAATTGAGCAGTTCTTC. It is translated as CASSRQGQIEQFF.